The T cell receptor beta chain described here comes from a study of shared clonotypes between healthy human individuals. Study outcomes and limitations: The study's rarefaction showed incomplete sorted-subset sequencing despite large depth. In this cohort, only blood was sampled, and tissue repertoires likely differ. Naive CD4 clonotypes were shared across a handful of donors at around 5.4%.

CD45RO negativity and positive selection for CCR7 defined naive CD8 cells, a population that excluded terminally differentiated effector memory CD45RA+ cells. This clone has only a few counts. Antigen unknown. Original processing methods: ImmunoSEQ gave junction-only sequences without quality scores, so filtering differed. Only in-frame clones appear in the TCRdb table, and some are missing; sequencing was by immunoSEQ multiplex PCR. D and trimming come from the DNA, and the V and J calls and clone size come from that table. The top ten hold about 1.1% of the sample, which has over 2 million clones, roughly 95% seen once. CDR1 SQVTM and CDR2 ANQGSEA come from the germline V gene. The CDR3 length is 14 residues. V shed 4 bases and J 6 bases; nucleotides not matched to a gene: 2.

Material: naive CD8+ T cells sorted from blood. This receptor was identified in a man aged 18 to 30 in good health. The chain couples TRBV29-1 to TRBJ2-2, with TRBD2 identical over 13 bases. The CDR3: CSVGTSGSAGELFF. The CDR3 coding sequence is TGCAGCGTTGGGACTAGCGGGAGCGCCGGGGAGCTGTTTTTT.